This TCR beta chain was documented in a study of blood T cell repertoires in COVID-19. Study summary: Whether acute or convalescent, the COVID-19 samples came from the United States, Italy and Spain. The analysed material was cDNA or gDNA that came from T cells, B-cell-depleted T cells, or PBMCs.

The V segment lost 2 bases and the J segment 0 bases; nucleotides outside the gene matches: 11. This CDR3 contains 20 residues. Looked up from germline, CDR1 is LNHNV and CDR2 is YYDKDF (reference sequence). Authors' analysis steps: Estimation of nucleated cell counts relied on the amplification of reference gene primers. Using immunoSEQ multiplex PCR, the repertoire was profiled, and TCRdb retains in-frame clones only, with some absent. Clone size and the V and J calls come from that table; the DNA yielded D and trimming. Of roughly 59,000 clones in the sample, more than 75% are singletons; the top ten hold over 9.5%.

This clonotype was sampled from an older man with acute or convalescent COVID-19. The chain uses TRBV15 and TRBJ2-6, with TRBD2 matching over 9 bases. Sequenced sample: peripheral blood. The CDR3 region is CATSRKRLAEGSSGANVLTF. The CDR3 nucleotides read TGTGCCACCAGCAGAAAGAGACTAGCGGAAGGTAGCTCTGGGGCCAACGTCCTGACTTTC.